The entry below gives a single T cell receptor (beta chain) sequence along with its context. These data belong to a study of blood T cell repertoires in COVID-19. Germline loops: CDR1 MGHDK, CDR2 SYGVNS. This CDR3 is built from 16 residues. V shed 1 base, J shed 7 bases, and the junction held 5 bases outside the gene matches. The data were produced by immunoSEQ multiplex PCR, yet TCRdb's version contains in-frame clones alone and is incomplete. The table lists 400,000 to 500,000 clones, approximately 88% of them singletons. J is TRBJ2-1 and V is TRBV25-1, with TRBD1 identical over 12 bases. The TCR comes from a woman aged 40 to 49 who had recovered from COVID-19. Specimen: PBMCs or T cells enriched from blood (not recorded which). CDR3 region: CASSELGQGAGNEQFF. As DNA, the CDR3 is TGTGCCAGCAGTGAATTGGGACAGGGGGCAGGGAATGAGCAGTTCTTC.